The 17 T cell receptor beta chains given below trace back to one sample, sequenced in a study of cytotoxic CD8 clonotypes in ibrutinib-treated CLL (dated by TCRdb to the early 2020s). This sample's time point label indicates: eleven to twelve months on ibrutinib. Library construction relied on the immunoSEQ multiplex PCR assay. This immuneACCESS table, as held by TCRdb, lists in-frame sequences with V and J called but not all clones. Of the missing ones, under half trace to an unresolved V gene in checked studies; the others have no known cause. This sample lists more than 140,000 clones; 60% to 85% were detected once. The top ten hold 28% of the sample. This specimen was PBMCs, taken after 12 months of ibrutinib treatment. The origin of the receptors is a human donor with chronic lymphocytic leukemia.

J is TRBJ1-2 and V is TRBV19, with D possibly TRBD1 on 5 matching bases. V lost 2 bases and J 8 bases, leaving 15 bases between the germline ends. The germline gives CDR1 LNHDA, CDR2 SQIVND (reference sequence). This CDR3 spans 14 amino acids. The CDR3 loop reads CASSIRGGSYGYTF. The CDR3 DNA follows: TGTGCCAGTAGTATACGGGGGGGTTCCTACGGCTACACCTTC. Looking up the rest from reference TRBV19 and TRBJ1-2 gives the full variable domain: DGGITQSPKYLFRKEGQNVTLSCEQNLNHDAMYWYRQDPGQGLRLIYYSQIVNDFQKGDIAEGYSVSREKKESFPLTVTSAQKNPTAFYLCASSIRGGSYGYTFGSGTRLTVV.

The rearrangement uses TRBV18 and TRBJ1-1; D gene unclear. V shed 2 bases and J shed 6 bases, with 10 bases lying between them. The V gene's germline CDR1 is KGHSH and CDR2 LQKENI. The length of the CDR3 is 13 residues. The CDR3 DNA is TGTGCCAGCTCACCAGCGACTGTGGCTGAAGCTTTCTTT. Its protein is CASSPATVAEAFF.

The chain combines TRBV5-1 with TRBJ2-5; possibly TRBD2 for D (6 bases). The CDR3 has 14 amino acids. Germline V gene sequence: CDR1 SGHRS, CDR2 YFSETQ. Trimming shortened V by 3 bases and J by 4 bases, and 13 bases separated the two germline ends. The CDR3 DNA is TGCGCCAGCAGCTGGGTCCAGGGAGGAGAGACCCAGTACTTC. It translates to CASSWVQGGETQYF.

The chain couples TRBV28 to TRBJ1-2; unclear D gene. Between the trimmed V and J ends, which lost 6 bases and 0 bases, there was a span of 8 bases. This CDR3 comprises 13 residues. The germline CDR1 and CDR2 sequences are MDHEN and SYDVKM. DNA of the CDR3: TGTGCCAGCAGACTGATGGCTAACTATGGCTACACCTTC. Its translation is CASRLMANYGYTF.

The chain combines TRBV25-1 with TRBJ1-1; D is perhaps TRBD1 (5 bases). With 1 base removed from V and 1 base from J, the gap between germline ends came to 13 bases. The CDR3 is 16 residues long. From germline, CDR1 is MGHDK and CDR2 SYGVNS. The CDR3 DNA reads as TGTGCCAGCAGTGAATGGGGCCCCTCAGGGAACACTGAAGCTTTCTTT. Translating it yields CASSEWGPSGNTEAFF.

The J gene is TRBJ2-5, the V gene TRBV11-2; 7 positions match TRBD1. V was clipped by 4 bases and J by 4 bases; unmatched bases: 12. The CDR3 has 16 amino acids. The germline V gene encodes CDR1 SGHAT and CDR2 FQNNGV. This chain's CDR3 is CASSSRQGWALETQYF. The CDR3 nucleotides read TGTGCCAGCAGCTCGAGACAGGGTTGGGCGTTAGAGACCCAGTACTTC.

The chain is built from TRBV5-1 and TRBJ2-5; maybe TRBD2 (6 bases). The germline V gene encodes CDR1 SGHRS and CDR2 YFSETQ. The CDR3 runs to 17 residues. Trimming shortened V by 0 bases and J by 1 base, and 16 bases separated the two germline ends. The CDR3 reads CASSLAQARSGQETQYF. Written as DNA, the CDR3 is TGCGCCAGCAGCTTGGCCCAAGCCCGTAGCGGCCAAGAGACCCAGTACTTC.

The chain is built from TRBV11-3 and TRBJ2-3, with a weak D call TRBD2 (7 bases). V dropped 8 bases and J dropped 3 bases, with 18 bases sitting between them. Germline CDR1 is SGHNT and CDR2 is YENEEA. CDR3 size: 15 residues. The CDR3 sequence is CASAQGRESTDTQYF. Written as DNA, the CDR3 is TGTGCCAGCGCTCAGGGGCGGGAGTCAACAGATACGCAGTATTTT.

A remark on this clone: The same CDR3 arises from other DNA sequences in this sample as well. V is TRBV7-9 and J is TRBJ1-5; D gene unclear. The CDR3 has 12 amino acids. CDR1 and CDR2 (germline): SEHNR, FQNEAQ (reference sequence). V dropped 1 base and J dropped 6 bases, with 4 bases sitting between them. The CDR3 coding sequence is TGTGCCAGCAGCTTAGGTCTTCAGCCCCAGCATTTT. This codes for CASSLGLQPQHF.

The rearrangement links TRBV19 to TRBJ1-2; TRBD1 matches at 7 bases. Trimming took 3 bases from V and 2 from J; bases not matched to a gene: 3. The CDR3 extends over 14 amino acids. Germline CDR1 reads LNHDA; CDR2 reads SQIVND (reference sequence). The CDR3 protein is CASSMWDRNYGYTF. Here the CDR3 DNA reads TGTGCCAGTAGTATGTGGGACAGAAACTATGGCTACACCTTC.

CDR3 bases: TGTGCCAGCTCACCACCGTGGTCAGGGCCTGAGCAGTTCTTC. Its protein product is CASSPPWSGPEQFF. J is TRBJ2-1 and V is TRBV18; D might be TRBD1 (5 bases). CDR3 length equals 14 residues. The V and J ends lost 0 bases and 9 bases respectively, with 12 bases between them. The V gene's germline CDR1 is KGHSH and CDR2 LQKENI.

The gene calls are TRBV5-5 and TRBJ2-5; no reliable D call. Near its end, the DNA agrees better with TRBJ2-7, so the J call may be wrong. Germline assignment: CDR1 SGHKS and CDR2 YYEKEE (reference sequence). This CDR3 has 12 amino acids. CDR3 DNA: TGTGCCAGCAGCTTGTACGGCTACGAGCAGTACTTC. Translating it yields CASSLYGYEQYF.

This clone appeared a few times. The chain links TRBV6-1 to TRBJ2-3; the D gene is possibly TRBD2 (7 bases). CDR1 and CDR2 (germline): MNHNS, SASEGT. The CDR3 extends over 16 amino acids. V gave up 2 bases and J gave up 6 bases, with 18 bases separating them. The CDR3 here is CASSEPTGRGGDTQYF. CDR3 bases: TGTGCCAGCAGTGAACCCACAGGGAGGGGGGGGGATACGCAGTATTTT.

This chain uses TRBV9 with TRBJ1-5; weak D call: TRBD1 (5 bases). Germline V CDR1 and CDR2: SGDLS, YYNGEE. The length of the CDR3 is 15 residues. Trimming pared 4 bases from V and 0 bases from J, leaving 11 bases between. CDR3 residues: CASSPHRYSNQPQHF. In DNA form, the CDR3 reads TGTGCCAGCAGCCCTCACAGGTATAGCAATCAGCCCCAGCATTTT.

V usage is TRBV7-9 and J usage is TRBJ1-2, with D tentatively TRBD1 (5 bases). Per germline, CDR1 SEHNR and CDR2 FQNEAQ (reference sequence). Deletions cut 1 base from V and 1 base from J, with 7 bases between. This CDR3 comprises 14 residues. The CDR3 loop reads CASSLVGVNYGYTF. CDR3 DNA sequence: TGTGCCAGCAGCTTAGTAGGGGTTAACTATGGCTACACCTTC.

The CDR3: CASRDRGIGNEQFF. The CDR3 region has the DNA TGTGCCAGCAGGGACAGGGGGATTGGGAATGAGCAGTTCTTC. This chain links TRBV27 with TRBJ2-1, with TRBD1 identical over 10 bases. This CDR3 contains 14 residues. Germline CDR1 MNHEY, CDR2 SMNVEV (reference sequence). The J segment lost 7 bases and the V segment lost 6 bases, leaving 6 bases of the junction unmatched.

This chain connects TRBV5-6 to TRBJ1-1, with TRBD1 identical over 7 bases. Germline V gene sequence: CDR1 SGHDT, CDR2 YYEEEE. The CDR3 has 15 amino acids. Trimming at V came to 4 bases and at J to 3 bases, leaving 9 bases not matched to a gene. CDR3 nucleotides: TGTGCCAGCAGCCGAATCGACAGGGAGCACACTGAAGCTTTCTTT. Amino acid sequence: CASSRIDREHTEAFF.